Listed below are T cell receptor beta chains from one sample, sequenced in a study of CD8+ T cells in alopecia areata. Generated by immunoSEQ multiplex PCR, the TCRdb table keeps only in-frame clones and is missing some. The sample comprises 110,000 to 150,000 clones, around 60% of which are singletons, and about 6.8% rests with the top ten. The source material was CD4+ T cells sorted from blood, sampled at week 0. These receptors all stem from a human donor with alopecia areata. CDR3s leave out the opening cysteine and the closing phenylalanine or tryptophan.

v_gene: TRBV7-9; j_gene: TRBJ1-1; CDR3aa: ASSLGEVPEAF
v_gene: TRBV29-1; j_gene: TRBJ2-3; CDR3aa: SAGKVRGPLTDTQY
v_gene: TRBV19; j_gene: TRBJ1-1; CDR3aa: ATYRGRYTEAF
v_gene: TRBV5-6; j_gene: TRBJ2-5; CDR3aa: ASSYRTFQETQY
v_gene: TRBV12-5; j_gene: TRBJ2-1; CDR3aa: ASGLTSGANEQF
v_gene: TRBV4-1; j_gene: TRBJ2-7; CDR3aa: ASSLWAGSTQQY
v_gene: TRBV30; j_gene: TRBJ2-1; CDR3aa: AYSRDSYNEQF
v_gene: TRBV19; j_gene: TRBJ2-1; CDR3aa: ASSMRGGLNEQF
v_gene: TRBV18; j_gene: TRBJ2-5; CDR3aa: ASSSNGGVWETQY
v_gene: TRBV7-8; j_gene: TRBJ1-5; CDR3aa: ASSLAGDRGRSQPQH
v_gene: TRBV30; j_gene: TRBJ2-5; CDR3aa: AWSLGTGVIRTQY
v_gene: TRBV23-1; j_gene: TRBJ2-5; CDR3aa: ASFSPPWDRRSQETQY
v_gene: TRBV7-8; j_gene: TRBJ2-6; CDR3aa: ASSSGGSGANVLT
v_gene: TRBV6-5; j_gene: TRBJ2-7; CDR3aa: ASSYWSSGGGNEQY
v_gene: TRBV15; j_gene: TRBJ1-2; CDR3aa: ATSRAIFTTGDSGYT
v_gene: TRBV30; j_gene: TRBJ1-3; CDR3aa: AWTPLGTSGNTIY
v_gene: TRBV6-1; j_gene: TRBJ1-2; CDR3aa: ASIPGALPDGYT
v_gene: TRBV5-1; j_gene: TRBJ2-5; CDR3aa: ASSGGTSGETQY
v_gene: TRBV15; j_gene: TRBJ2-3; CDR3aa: ATSTQLSDTQY
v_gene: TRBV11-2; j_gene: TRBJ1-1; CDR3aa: ASSSGQGGMNTEAF
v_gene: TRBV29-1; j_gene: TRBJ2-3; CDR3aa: SAMGAGQRTDTQY
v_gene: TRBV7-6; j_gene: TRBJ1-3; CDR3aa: ASSLPGRREGNTIY
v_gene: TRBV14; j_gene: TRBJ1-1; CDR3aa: ASSPSRTQPEAF
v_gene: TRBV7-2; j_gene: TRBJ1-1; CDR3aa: ASSADINTEAF
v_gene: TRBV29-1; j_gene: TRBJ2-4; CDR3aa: SVEAYAKNIQY
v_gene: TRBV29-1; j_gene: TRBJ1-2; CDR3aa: SVEVRVEGYT
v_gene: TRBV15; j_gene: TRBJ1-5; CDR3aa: ATSRDQGQPQH
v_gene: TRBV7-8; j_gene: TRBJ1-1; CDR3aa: ASSLAGGVGQAF
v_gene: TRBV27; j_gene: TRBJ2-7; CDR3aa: ASSPDRYYEQY